This TCR beta chain comes out of a study of cytomegalovirus exposure and HLA in healthy donors. Study in general: The 120 or so validation repertoires were produced on the same platform as the 650 to 800 repertoires of the first cohort. This was reported in a later analysis. Study-wide findings and caveats: Listed as cytomegalovirus-associated were 150 to 200 TCR beta chains. Within the 130 or so validation repertoires, first-cohort TCR clusters tended to co-occur, according to a later analysis. In vitro checks showed that a few CMV-associated chains really do target CMV antigens.

A word on this clone: Its specificity is not known.

TCRdb's table, derived via immunoSEQ multiplex PCR, lists solely in-frame clones and lacks some. The sample lists over 150,000 clones, 75% to 90% occurring once. The sequenced material came from PBMCs. The receptor was isolated from a man younger than 35 in good health and CMV-seropositive.

The CDR3 nucleotides read TGTGCCAGCAGCTTGGTGGTTGTGACAGAGCAGTACTTC. Translated: CASSLVVVTEQYF. The chain employs TRBV5-5 and TRBJ2-7; no clear D. In germline, CDR1 is SGHKS, CDR2 YYEKEE (reference sequence). The CDR3 runs to 13 residues. V lost 0 bases and J 7 bases, leaving 11 bases between the germline ends.